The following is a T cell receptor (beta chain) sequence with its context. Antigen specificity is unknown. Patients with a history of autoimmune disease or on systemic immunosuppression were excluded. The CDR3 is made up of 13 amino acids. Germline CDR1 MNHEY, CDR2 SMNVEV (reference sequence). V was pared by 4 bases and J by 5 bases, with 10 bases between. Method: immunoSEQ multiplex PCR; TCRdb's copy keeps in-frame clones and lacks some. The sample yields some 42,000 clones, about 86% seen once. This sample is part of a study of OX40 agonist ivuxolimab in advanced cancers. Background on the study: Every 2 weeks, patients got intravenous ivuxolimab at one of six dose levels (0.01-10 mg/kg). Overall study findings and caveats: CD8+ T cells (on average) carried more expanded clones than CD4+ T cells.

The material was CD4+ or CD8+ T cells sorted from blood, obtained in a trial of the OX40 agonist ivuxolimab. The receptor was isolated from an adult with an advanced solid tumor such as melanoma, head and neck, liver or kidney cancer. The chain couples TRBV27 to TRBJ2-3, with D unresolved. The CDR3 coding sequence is TGTGCCAGCAGTTACTCGGACGGAGATACGCAGTATTTT. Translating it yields CASSYSDGDTQYF.